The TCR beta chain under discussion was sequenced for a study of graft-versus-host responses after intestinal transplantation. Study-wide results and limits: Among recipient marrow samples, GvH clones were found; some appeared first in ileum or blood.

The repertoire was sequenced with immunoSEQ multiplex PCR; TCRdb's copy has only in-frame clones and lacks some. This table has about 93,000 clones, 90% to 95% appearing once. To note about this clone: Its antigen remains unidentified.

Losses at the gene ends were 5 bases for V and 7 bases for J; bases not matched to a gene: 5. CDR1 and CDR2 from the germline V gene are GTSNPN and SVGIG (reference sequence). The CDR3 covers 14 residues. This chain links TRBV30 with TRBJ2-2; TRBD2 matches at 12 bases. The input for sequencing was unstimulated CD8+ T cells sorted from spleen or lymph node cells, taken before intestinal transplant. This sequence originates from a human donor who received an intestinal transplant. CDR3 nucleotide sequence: TGTGCCTGGTGGACTAGCGGGGTTATCGGGGAGCTGTTTTTT. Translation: CAWWTSGVIGELFF.